The source of this TCR beta chain is a study of cytomegalovirus exposure and HLA in healthy donors. This PCR relied on a set of 60 Vbeta primers and 13 Jbeta primers. TCRdb's copy holds only in-frame clones and misses some; the assay was immunoSEQ multiplex PCR. The data show approximately 160,000 clones, roughly 80% seen once. General study findings and limits: Other equally common chains were less clonally expanded than HLA-associated TCR beta chains, a later analysis showed. What TCR beta sequences reportedly achieved was accurate prediction of HLA-A and HLA-B alleles in most subjects. DRB1 had the most TCR associations and HLA-C the fewest, a later analysis found, with rates varying by HLA locus. Information on immune exposure was restricted to one variable (CMV serostatus).

This CDR3 is 10 amino acids long. V was pared by 5 bases and J by 3 bases, with 4 bases between. Germline V gene lookup returns CDR1 SQVTM and CDR2 ANQGSEA. This clone was seen only once. The antigen is unknown. Sequencing was carried out using PBMCs. This chain links TRBV29-1 with TRBJ1-1; D unclear. The TCR originated in a male donor in good health and CMV-seronegative. DNA for the CDR3: TGCAGCGTTTTAGACACTGAAGCTTTCTTT. Translating it yields CSVLDTEAFF.